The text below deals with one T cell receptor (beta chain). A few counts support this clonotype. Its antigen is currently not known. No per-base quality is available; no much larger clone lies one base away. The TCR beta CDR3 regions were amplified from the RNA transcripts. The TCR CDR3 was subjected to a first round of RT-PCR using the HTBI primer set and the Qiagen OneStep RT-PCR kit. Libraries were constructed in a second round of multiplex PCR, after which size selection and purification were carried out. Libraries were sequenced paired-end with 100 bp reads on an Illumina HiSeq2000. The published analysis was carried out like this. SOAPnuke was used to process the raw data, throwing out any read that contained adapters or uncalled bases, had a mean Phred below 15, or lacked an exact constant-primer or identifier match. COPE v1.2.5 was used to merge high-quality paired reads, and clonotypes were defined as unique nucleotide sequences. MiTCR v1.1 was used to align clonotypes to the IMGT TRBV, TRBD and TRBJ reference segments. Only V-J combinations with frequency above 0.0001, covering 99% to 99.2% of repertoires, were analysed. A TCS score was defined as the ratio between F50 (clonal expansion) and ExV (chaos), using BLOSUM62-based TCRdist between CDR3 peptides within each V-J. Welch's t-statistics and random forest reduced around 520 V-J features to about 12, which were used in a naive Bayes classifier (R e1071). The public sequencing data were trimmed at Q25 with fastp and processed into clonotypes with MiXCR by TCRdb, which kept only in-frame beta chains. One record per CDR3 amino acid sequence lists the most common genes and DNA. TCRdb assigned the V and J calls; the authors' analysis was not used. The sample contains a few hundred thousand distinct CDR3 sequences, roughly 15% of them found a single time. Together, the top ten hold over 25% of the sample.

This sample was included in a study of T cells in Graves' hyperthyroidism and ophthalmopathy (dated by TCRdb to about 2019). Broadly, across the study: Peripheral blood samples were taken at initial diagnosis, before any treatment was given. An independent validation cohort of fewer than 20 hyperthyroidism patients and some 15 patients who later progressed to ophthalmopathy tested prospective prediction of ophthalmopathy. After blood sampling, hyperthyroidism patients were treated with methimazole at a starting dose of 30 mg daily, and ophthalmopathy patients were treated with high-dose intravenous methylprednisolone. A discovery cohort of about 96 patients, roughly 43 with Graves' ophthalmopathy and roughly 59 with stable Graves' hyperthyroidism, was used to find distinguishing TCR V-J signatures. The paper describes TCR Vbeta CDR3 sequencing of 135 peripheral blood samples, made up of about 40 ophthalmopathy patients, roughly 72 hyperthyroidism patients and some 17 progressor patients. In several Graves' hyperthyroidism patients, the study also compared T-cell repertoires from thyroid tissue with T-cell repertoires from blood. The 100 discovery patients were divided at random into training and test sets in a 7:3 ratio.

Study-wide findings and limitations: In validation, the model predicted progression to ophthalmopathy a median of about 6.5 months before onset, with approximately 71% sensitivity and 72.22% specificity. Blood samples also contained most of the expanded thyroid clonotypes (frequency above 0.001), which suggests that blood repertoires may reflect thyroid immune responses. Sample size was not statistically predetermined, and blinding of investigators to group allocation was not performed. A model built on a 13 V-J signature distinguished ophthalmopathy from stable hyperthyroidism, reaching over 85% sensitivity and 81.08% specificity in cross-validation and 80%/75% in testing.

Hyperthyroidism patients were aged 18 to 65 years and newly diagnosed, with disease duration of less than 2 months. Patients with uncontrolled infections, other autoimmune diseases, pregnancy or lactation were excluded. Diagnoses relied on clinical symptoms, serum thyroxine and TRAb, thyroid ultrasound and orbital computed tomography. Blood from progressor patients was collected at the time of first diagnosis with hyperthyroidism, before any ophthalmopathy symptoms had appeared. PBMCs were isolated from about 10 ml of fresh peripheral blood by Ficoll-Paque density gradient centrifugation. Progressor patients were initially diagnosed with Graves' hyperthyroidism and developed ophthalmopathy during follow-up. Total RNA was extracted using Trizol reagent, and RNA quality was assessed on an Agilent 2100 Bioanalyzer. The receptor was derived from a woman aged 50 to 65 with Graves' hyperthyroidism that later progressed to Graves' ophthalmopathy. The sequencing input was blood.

The CDR3 region reads CSARPPSGASEAFF. The DNA reads TGCAGTGCTAGACCCCCGAGCGGGGCCTCGGAAGCTTTCTTT. The rearrangement combines TRBV20-1 with TRBJ1-1; 5 matching bases give a weak D call of TRBD1. Trimming takes 2 bases from V and 8 bases from J, and the germline ends sit 18 bases apart. CDR1 is given as DFQATT and CDR2 as SNEGSKA, both from the germline V gene (reference sequence). There are 14 amino acids in the CDR3, from cysteine to phenylalanine inclusive. Only CDR3 DNA remains: 42 bases, in frame from the first base.